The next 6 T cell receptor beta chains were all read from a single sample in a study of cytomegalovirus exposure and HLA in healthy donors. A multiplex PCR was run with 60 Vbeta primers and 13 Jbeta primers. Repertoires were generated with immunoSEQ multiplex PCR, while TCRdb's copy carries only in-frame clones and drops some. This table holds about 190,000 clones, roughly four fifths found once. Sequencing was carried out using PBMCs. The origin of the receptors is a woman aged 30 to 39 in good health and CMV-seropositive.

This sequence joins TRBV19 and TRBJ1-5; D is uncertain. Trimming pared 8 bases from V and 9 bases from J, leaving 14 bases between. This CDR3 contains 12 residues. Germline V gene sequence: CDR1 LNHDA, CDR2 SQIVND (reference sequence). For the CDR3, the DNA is TGTGCCAGTCTTCGGACGGGGTGGCCCCAGCATTTT. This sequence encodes CASLRTGWPQHF.

CDR3 nucleotides: TGTGCCAGTACCCCCCCGCTGCCGCCAGGGACAGATACGCAGTATTTT. As protein: CASTPPLPPGTDTQYF. The chain uses TRBV19 and TRBJ2-3; a weak D match, TRBD1 (5 bases). V was cut by 7 bases and J by 3 bases, with 20 bases left in between. CDR1 is LNHDA, CDR2 SQIVND, per germline (reference sequence). The CDR3 extends over 16 amino acids.

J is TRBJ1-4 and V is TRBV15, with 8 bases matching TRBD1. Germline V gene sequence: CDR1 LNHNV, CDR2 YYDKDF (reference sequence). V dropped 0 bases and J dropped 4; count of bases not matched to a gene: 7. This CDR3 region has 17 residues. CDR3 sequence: CATSRELVTGVNEKLFF. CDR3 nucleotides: TGTGCCACCAGCAGAGAATTAGTGACAGGGGTTAATGAAAAACTGTTTTTT.

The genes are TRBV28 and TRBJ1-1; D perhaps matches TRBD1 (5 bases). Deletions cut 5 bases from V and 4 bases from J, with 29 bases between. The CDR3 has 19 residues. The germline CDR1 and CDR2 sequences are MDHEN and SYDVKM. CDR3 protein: CASSLPSPGPLSVRTEAFF. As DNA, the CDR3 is TGTGCCAGCAGTCTTCCCTCCCCAGGGCCTTTATCGGTGCGCACTGAAGCTTTCTTT.

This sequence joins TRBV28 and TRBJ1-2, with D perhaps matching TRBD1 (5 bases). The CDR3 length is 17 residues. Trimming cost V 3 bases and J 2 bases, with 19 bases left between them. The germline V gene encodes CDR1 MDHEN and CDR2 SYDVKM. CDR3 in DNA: TGTGCCAGCAGTTTGGCCCCTGGAGGGGAGCGGAACTATGGCTACACCTTC. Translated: CASSLAPGGERNYGYTF.

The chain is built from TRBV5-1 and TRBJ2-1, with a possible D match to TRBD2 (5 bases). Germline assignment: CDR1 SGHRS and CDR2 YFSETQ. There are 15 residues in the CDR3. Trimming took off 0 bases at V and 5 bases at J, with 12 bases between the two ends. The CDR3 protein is CASSLEGSEHNEQFF. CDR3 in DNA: TGCGCCAGCAGCTTGGAGGGTAGCGAGCACAATGAGCAGTTCTTC.